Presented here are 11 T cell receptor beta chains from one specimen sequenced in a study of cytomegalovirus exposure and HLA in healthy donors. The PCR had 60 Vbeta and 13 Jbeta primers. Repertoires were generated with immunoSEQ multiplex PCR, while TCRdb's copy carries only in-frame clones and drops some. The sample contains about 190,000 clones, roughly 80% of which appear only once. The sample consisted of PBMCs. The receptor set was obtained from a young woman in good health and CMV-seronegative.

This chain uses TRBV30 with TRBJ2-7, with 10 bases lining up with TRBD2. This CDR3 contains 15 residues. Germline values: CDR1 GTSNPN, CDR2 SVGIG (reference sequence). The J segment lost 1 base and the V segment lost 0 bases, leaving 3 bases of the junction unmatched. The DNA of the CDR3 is TGTGCCTGGAGTGTACGGACTAGCGGTTCCTACGAGCAGTACTTC. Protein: CAWSVRTSGSYEQYF.

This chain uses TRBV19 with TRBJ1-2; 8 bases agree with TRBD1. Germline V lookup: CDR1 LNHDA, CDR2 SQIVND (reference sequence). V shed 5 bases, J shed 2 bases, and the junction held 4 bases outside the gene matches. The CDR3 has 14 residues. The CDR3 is CASSADRVNYGYTF. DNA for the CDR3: TGTGCCAGTAGTGCGGACAGGGTCAACTATGGCTACACCTTC.

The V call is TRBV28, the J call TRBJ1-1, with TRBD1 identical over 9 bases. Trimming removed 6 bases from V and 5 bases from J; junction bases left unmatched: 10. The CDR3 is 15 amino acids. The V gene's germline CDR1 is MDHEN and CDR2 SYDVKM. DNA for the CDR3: TGTGCCAGCAGCTCCGGGGGACAGGGAGAGACTGAAGCTTTCTTT. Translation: CASSSGGQGETEAFF.

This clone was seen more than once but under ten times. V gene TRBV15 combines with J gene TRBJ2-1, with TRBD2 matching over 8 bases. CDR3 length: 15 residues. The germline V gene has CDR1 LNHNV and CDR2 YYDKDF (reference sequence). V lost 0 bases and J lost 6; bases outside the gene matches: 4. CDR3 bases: TGTGCCACCAGCAGAGATTTCCTAGCGGGCAATGAGCAGTTCTTC. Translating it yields CATSRDFLAGNEQFF.

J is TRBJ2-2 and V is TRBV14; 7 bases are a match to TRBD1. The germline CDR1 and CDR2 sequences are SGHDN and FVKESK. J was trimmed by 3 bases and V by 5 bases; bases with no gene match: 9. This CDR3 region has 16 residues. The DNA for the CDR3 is TGTGCCAGCAGCTCTTACAGGGGCCCGGACACCGGGGAGCTGTTTTTT. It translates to CASSSYRGPDTGELFF.

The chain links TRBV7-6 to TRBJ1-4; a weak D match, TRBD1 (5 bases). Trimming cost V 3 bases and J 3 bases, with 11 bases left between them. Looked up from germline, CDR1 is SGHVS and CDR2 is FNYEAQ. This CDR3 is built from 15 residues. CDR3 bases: TGTGCCAGCAGCTTCACGGGGGTGGCTAATGAAAAACTGTTTTTT. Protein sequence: CASSFTGVANEKLFF.

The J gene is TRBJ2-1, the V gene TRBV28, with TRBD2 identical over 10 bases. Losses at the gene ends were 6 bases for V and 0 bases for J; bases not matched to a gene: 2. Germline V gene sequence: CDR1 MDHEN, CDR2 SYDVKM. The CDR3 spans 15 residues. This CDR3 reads CASSASGSSYNEQFF. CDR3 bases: TGTGCCAGCAGCGCTAGCGGGAGCTCCTACAATGAGCAGTTCTTC.

The CDR3 DNA reads as TGTGCCAGTAGCATCCCGTTAGCTGGCAATCAGCCCCAGCATTTT. The encoded protein is CASSIPLAGNQPQHF. V is TRBV19 and J is TRBJ1-5; D gene unclear. Trimming took 6 bases from V and 2 from J, leaving 14 bases between them. This CDR3 contains 15 residues. CDR1 is LNHDA, CDR2 SQIVND, per germline (reference sequence).

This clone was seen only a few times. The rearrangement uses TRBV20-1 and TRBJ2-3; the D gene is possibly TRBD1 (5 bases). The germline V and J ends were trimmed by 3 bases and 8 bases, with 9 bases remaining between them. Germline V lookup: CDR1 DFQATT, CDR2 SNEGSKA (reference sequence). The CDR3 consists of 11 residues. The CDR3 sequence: CSARTVGTQYF. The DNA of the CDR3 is TGCAGTGCTAGGACAGTGGGTACGCAGTATTTT.

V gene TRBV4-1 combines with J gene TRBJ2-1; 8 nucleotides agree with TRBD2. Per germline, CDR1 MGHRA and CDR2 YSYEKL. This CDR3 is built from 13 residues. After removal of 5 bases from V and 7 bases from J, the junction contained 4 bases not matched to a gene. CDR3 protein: CASSWAGGNEQFF. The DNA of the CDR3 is TGCGCCAGCAGCTGGGCGGGGGGAAATGAGCAGTTCTTC.

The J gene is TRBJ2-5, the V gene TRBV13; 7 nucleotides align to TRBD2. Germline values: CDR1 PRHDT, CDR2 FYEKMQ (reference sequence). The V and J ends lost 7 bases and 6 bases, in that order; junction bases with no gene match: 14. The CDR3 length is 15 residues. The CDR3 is CASKIGAGDGKTQYF. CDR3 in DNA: TGTGCCAGCAAAATCGGGGCGGGGGATGGAAAGACCCAGTACTTC.